The 7 T cell receptor beta chains below all came from one sample that was sequenced in a study of response to subunit inactivated influenza vaccine. TCRdb ran MiXCR on the RT-PCR reads and lists one entry per CDR3 protein. Of roughly 290,000 distinct CDR3 sequences in the sample, roughly 22% were seen once. The sample was PBMCs from blood, taken about 20 months after vaccination. The source is a man between 50 and 69 years old who received an inactivated influenza vaccine.

This clonotype was counted many times. The V call is TRBV4-1, the J call TRBJ2-7, with D uncertain. The V gene lost 0 bases and the J gene lost 3 bases, with 12 bases spanning the gap. This CDR3 has 15 residues. The germline gives CDR1 MGHRA, CDR2 YSYEKL. CDR3: CASSQDGGGFYEQYF. CDR3 nucleotide sequence: TGCGCCAGCAGCCAAGATGGCGGTGGGTTCTACGAGCAGTACTTC.

This clonotype was recorded a few times. The gene calls are TRBV14 and TRBJ2-7; tentatively, D is TRBD1 (6 bases). The CDR3 totals 18 residues. Trimming took off 2 bases at V and 3 bases at J, with 23 bases between the two ends. The germline CDR1 and CDR2 sequences are SGHDN and FVKESK. CDR3 in DNA: TGTGCCAGCAGCCAACAGACAGGCCCCTCGCCGAAATTCTACGAGCAGTACTTC. Protein product: CASSQQTGPSPKFYEQYF.

This clonotype was detected only a few times. The chain is built from TRBV7-9 and TRBJ2-7; a weak D match, TRBD1 (6 bases). The CDR3 is 13 amino acids. CDR1 is SEHNR, CDR2 FQNEAQ, per germline (reference sequence). V was cut by 5 bases and J by 6 bases, with 14 bases left in between. As DNA, the CDR3 is TGTGCCAGCAGCCCCGAGGGGGTTGGCGAGCAGTACTTC. It codes for CASSPEGVGEQYF.

This clonotype was seen more than once but under ten times. In nucleotides, the CDR3 is TGTGCCATCAGTGAGGAATCGTACGAGCAGTACTTC. Protein: CAISEESYEQYF. V usage is TRBV10-3 and J usage is TRBJ2-7; D ambiguous. This CDR3 comprises 12 residues. Trimming cost V 2 bases and J 4 bases, with 6 bases left between them. Germline V CDR1 and CDR2: ENHRY, SYGVKD.

The CDR3 DNA is TGCGCCAGCAGCTGGGACTTCACAGATACGCAGTATTTT. The encoded protein is CASSWDFTDTQYF. The chain links TRBV5-1 to TRBJ2-3; TRBD2 is a possible D gene (6 bases). The CDR3 totals 13 residues. The germline gives CDR1 SGHRS, CDR2 YFSETQ. V was trimmed by 3 bases and J by 2 bases, leaving 7 bases between them.

In this sample, this clonotype turned up a few times. The rearrangement links TRBV12-3 or TRBV12-4 to TRBJ2-3; 11 nucleotides line up with TRBD2. The CDR3 consists of 16 residues. V dropped 2 bases and J dropped 5; count of bases not matched to a gene: 6. For the CDR3, the DNA is TGTGCCAGCAGTTTATTAGCGGGAGGGTTAAGAGATACGCAGTATTTT. This sequence encodes CASSLLAGGLRDTQYF.

This clonotype was observed many times. The chain uses TRBV10-3 and TRBJ1-4; D is uncertain. CDR1 is ENHRY and CDR2 is SYGVKD in the germline V gene. The CDR3 runs 13 residues. The V end was cut by 2 bases, the J end by 8 bases, with 9 bases between. The CDR3 here is CAISEPFREKLFF. The CDR3 bases are TGTGCCATCAGTGAGCCCTTCAGGGAAAAACTGTTTTTT.